The text below deals with one T cell receptor (beta chain). This clonotype was seen many times. Its binding antigen is unknown. Nothing much larger sits one base from this clone, and base qualities are not available. The method behind the library was 5' RACE. These reads were obtained on a NextSeq 500. In the TCR library protocol, a unique molecular identifier was attached to each TCR cDNA molecule so that PCR and sequencing errors could be corrected. The study's processing was this. TCR identification, UMI-based error correction and CDR3 extraction were all carried out with Decombinator tools. TCRs above a frequency of 2 per 1,000, corresponding to the top 1% of the tumor frequency distribution, were defined as expanded. Renyi diversity was computed with the R vegan package after each repertoire had been subsampled 100 times to 5,000 TCRs. CDR3 similarity networks were built from amino acid triplet string-kernel similarity, with CDR3s being connected when pairwise similarity was above 0.82. Clones were called with MiXCR by TCRdb after fastp trimmed the public reads at Q25, and only in-frame beta chains were retained. When rows share a CDR3 protein, they turn into one entry using the most common DNA and genes. What appears here as the V and J calls and clone size reflects TCRdb's work, not the paper's. This sample gives 27,000 or so distinct CDR3 sequences in total; about 5.3% of them show up just once. The biggest ten clones account for about 24% of the sample.

These data are taken from a study of spatial heterogeneity in lung cancer (dated by TCRdb to the late 2010s). For context, the study as a whole: Samples were obtained from approximately 77 patients with early-stage, untreated non-small cell lung cancer from the lung TRACERx cohort. Beta-chain transcripts were consistently detected in greater numbers than alpha-chain transcripts, which likely reflects a higher abundance of beta-chain transcripts. TCR repertoire features were related to nonsynonymous mutation counts determined by whole-exome sequencing of tumor tissue. In non-small cell lung cancer, the study quantitatively compared TCR alpha and beta repertoires across several tumor regions, matched nontumor lung, and blood. Both alpha and beta chains were TCR-sequenced in roughly 200 tumor regions, approximately 64 matched nontumor lung samples and 55 to 60 PBMC samples obtained at surgery. In the raw uncorrected reads, each unique combination of TCR and UMI appeared more than ten times on average. Follow-up PBMC samples were sequenced whenever available, with a median time to follow-up of roughly 22 months after resection.

The CDR3 covers 15 residues, taking in both the cysteine and the phenylalanine. Only the CDR3 DNA stays, 45 bases, in frame from base 1. For CDR1 and CDR2, the germline V gene lists SGHRS and YFSETQ. V is trimmed back by 5 bases and J by 6 bases, and the junction contains 7 bases that no gene match accounts for. Overall results and qualifications from the work: Comparisons of baseline and follow-up blood repertoires included only 11 to 15 patients. Confirming at a functional level the hypothesis that regional TCRs recognize regional mutations was considered to require additional single-cell paired TCR alpha and beta sequencing. Ubiquitous expanded tumor TCRs were found in blood more often at tumor resection than at routine follow-up.

The time point label on this specimen signifies: blood at routine non-recurrence follow-up after resection. Without any cell sorting, TCR sequencing was performed on whole RNA extracted either from tumor and nontumor lung tissue or from cryopreserved PBMC samples. Only patients for whom sufficient RNA was available from at least two tumor regions were selected for TCR sequencing. The material sequenced was PBMCs, taken at follow-up. This receptor was obtained from a female donor with early-stage non-small cell lung cancer. The rearrangement joined TRBV5-1 to TRBJ2-1, with TRBD2 identical over 11 junction bases. Here the CDR3 is given as CASRLTSGTANEQFF. The DNA is TGCGCCAGCAGGTTGACTAGCGGGACCGCCAATGAGCAGTTCTTC.